This T cell receptor beta chain was recorded in a study of cytomegalovirus exposure and HLA in healthy donors. Study summary: Later analysis reported that the approximately 120 validation repertoires shared the platform of the approximately 670 first-cohort repertoires.

V was cut by 3 bases and J by 6 bases, with 19 bases left in between. The CDR3 runs to 15 residues. CDR1 is SGDLS and CDR2 is YYNGEE in the germline V gene. Study outcomes and limitations: Investigators reported 150 to 200 TCR beta chains as tied to cytomegalovirus. Rarity held for most TCR sequences, but there were some public TCRs that occurred in many donors. A subsequent analysis found that TCR clusters from the first cohort also tended to co-occur in the approximately 130 validation repertoires, with about 93% of cluster scores above 0.

As concerns this clone: Its specificity is not known.

TCRdb's copy holds only in-frame clones and misses some; the assay was immunoSEQ multiplex PCR. The data contain roughly 200,000 clones, 86% of them singletons. The sample consisted of PBMCs. V and J are TRBV9 and TRBJ2-7; D possibly corresponds to TRBD1 (6 bases). The sequence derives from a man aged 25-45 years in good health and CMV-seropositive. CDR3 nucleotides: TGTGCCAGCAGCGCCCTAGAGGGCAGGGGTATCGAGCAGTACTTC. Translated, it gives CASSALEGRGIEQYF. Variable domain in full (rest from reference TRBV9 and TRBJ2-7): DSGVTQTPKHLITATGQRVTLRCSPRSGDLSVYWYQQSLDQGLQFLIQYYNGEERAKGNILERFSAQQFPDLHSELNLSSLELGDSALYFCASSALEGRGIEQYFGPGTRLTVT.